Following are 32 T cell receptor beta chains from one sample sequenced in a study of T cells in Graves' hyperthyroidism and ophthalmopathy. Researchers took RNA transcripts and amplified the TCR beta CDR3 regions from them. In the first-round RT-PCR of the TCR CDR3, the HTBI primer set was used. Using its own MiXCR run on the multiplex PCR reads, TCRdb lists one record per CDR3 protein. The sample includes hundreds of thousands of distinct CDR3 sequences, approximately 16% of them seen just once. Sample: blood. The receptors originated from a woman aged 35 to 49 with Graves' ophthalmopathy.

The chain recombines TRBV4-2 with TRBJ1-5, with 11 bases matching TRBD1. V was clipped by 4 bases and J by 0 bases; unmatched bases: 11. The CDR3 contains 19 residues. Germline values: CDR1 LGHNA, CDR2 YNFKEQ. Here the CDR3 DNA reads TGTGCCAGCAGCCCCTCCGGGGGACAGGGGGTTTATAGCAATCAGCCCCAGCATTTT. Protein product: CASSPSGGQGVYSNQPQHF.

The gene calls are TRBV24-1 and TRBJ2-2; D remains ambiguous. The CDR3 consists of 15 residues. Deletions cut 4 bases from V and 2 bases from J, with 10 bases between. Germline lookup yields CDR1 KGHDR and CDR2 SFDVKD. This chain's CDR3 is CATSDPYTNTGELFF. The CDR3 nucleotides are TGTGCCACCAGTGACCCTTACACAAACACCGGGGAGCTGTTTTTT.

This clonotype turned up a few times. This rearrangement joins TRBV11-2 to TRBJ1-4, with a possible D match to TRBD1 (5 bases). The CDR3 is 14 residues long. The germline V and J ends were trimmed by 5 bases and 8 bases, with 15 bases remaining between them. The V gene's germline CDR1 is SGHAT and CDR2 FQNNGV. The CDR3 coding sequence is TGTGCCAGCAGCGTCGGGGGGGGTGGGGAAAAACTGTTTTTT. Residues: CASSVGGGGEKLFF.

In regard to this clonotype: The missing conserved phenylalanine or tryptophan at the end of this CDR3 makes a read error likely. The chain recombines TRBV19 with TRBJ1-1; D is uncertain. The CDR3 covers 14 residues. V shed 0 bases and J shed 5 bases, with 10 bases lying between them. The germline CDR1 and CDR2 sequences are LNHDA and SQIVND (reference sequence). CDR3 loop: CASSIEPGDTEAFS. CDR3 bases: TGTGCCAGTAGTATAGAACCGGGTGATACTGAAGCTTTCTCT.

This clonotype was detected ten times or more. DNA for the CDR3: TGCGCCAGCAGCCCATTGGGGGGGACAGGAGGTACAGATACGCAGTATTTT. It translates to CASSPLGGTGGTDTQYF. This chain joins TRBV5-1 and TRBJ2-3; possible D gene TRBD1, 8 bases. The ends were cut back, 4 bases at V and 3 bases at J, with 21 bases in the middle. Germline V gene data show CDR1 as SGHRS and CDR2 as YFSETQ. CDR3 size: 17 residues.

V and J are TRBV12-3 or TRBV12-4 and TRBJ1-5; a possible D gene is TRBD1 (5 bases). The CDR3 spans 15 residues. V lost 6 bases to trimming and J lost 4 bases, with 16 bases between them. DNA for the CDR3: TGTGCCAGCAGCCACAGGTCGGGGGGGAATCAGCCCCAGCATTTT. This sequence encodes CASSHRSGGNQPQHF.

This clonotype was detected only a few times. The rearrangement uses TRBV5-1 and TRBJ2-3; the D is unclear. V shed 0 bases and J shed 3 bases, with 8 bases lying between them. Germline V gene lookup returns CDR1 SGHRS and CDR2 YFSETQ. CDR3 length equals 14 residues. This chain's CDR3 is CASSLGHLTDTQYF. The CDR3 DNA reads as TGCGCCAGCAGCTTGGGACACCTTACAGATACGCAGTATTTT.

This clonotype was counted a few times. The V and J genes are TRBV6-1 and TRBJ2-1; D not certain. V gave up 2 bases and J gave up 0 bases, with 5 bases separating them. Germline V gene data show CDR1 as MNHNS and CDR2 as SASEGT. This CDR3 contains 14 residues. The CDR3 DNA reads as TGTGCCAGCAGTGAACAAGCCTCCTACAATGAGCAGTTCTTC. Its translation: CASSEQASYNEQFF.

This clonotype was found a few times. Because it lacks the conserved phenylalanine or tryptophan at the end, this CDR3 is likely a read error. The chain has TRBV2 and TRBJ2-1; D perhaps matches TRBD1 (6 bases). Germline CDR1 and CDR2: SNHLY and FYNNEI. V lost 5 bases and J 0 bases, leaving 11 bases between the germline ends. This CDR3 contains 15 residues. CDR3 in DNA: TGTGCCAGCAGTTGGGTGACAGGCTCCTACAATGAGCAGTTCCTC. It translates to CASSWVTGSYNEQFL.

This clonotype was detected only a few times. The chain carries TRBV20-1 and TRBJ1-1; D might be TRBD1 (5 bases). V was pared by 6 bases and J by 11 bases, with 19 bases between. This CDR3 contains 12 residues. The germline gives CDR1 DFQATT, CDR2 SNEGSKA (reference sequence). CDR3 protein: CSAPAPPQEAFF. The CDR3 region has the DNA TGCAGTGCCCCCGCCCCACCACAGGAGGCTTTCTTT.

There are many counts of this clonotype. The CDR3 nucleotides read TGTGCCATCAGTCCTGGGACGGGAAACCTACAAGAGACCCAGTACTTC. It specifies CAISPGTGNLQETQYF. This chain links TRBV10-3 with TRBJ2-5; D possibly matches TRBD1 or TRBD2 (5 bases each). From germline, CDR1 is ENHRY and CDR2 SYGVKD. V was shortened by 5 bases and J by 2 bases, with 18 bases between the two germline ends. This CDR3 has 16 amino acids.

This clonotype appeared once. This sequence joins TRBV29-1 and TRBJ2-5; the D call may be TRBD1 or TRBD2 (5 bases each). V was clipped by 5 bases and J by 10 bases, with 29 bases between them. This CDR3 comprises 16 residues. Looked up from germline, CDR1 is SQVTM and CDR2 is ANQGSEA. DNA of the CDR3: TGCAGCGTTTTCCCGAGCCAGGGTGGACTTTTGAAGAACCAGTACTTC. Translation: CSVFPSQGGLLKNQYF.

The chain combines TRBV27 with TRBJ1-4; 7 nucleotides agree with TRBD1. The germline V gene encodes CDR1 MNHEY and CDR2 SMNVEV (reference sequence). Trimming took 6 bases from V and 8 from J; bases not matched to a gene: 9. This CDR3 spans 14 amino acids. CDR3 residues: CASSLWDRPEKLFF. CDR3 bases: TGTGCCAGCAGCCTGTGGGACAGACCCGAAAAACTGTTTTTT.

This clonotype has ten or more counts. CDR3 bases: TGCGCCAGCAGCTTTGGAGAGGAGGAAGCTTTCTTT. It is translated as CASSFGEEEAFF. The V call is TRBV5-1, the J call TRBJ1-1, with D unclear. The V end was cut by 2 bases, the J end by 8 bases, with 10 bases between. The CDR3 is 12 residues long. CDR1 is SGHRS, CDR2 YFSETQ, per germline.

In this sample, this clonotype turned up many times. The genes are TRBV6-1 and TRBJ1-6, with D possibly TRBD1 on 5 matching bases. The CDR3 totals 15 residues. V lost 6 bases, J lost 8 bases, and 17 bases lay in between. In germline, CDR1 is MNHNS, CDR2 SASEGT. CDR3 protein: CASRDGTIRDSPLHF. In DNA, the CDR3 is TGTGCCAGCAGGGACGGGACTATTAGGGATTCACCCCTCCACTTT.

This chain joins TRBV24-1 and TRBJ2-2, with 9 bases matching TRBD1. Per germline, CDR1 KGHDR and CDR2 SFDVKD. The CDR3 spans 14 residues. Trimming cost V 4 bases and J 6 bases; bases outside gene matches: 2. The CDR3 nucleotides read TGTGCCACCAGTGAGGGGACAGGGTCCGGGGAGCTGTTTTTT. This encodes CATSEGTGSGELFF.

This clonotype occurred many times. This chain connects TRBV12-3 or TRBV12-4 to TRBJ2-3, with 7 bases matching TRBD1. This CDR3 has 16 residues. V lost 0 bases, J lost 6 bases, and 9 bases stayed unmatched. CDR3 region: CASSLASGGLRDTQYF. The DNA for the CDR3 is TGTGCCAGCAGTTTAGCGTCAGGGGGTCTGAGGGATACGCAGTATTTT.

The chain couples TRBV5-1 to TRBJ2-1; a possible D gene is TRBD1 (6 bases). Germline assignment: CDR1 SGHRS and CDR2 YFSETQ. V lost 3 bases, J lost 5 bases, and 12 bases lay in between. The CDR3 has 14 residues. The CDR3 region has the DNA TGCGCCAGCAGCTCCCGGGACACCGACAATGAGCAGTTCTTC. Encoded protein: CASSSRDTDNEQFF. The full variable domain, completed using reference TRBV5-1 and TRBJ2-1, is KAGVTQTPRYLIKTRGQQVTLSCSPISGHRSVSWYQQTPGQGLQFLFEYFSETQRNKGNFPGRFSGRQFSNSRSEMNVSTLELGDSALYLCASSSRDTDNEQFFGPGTRLTVL.

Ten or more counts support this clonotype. The CDR3, as DNA: TGCAGTGCTAGCGGGGGTGAGACCCAGTACTTC. Translation gives CSASGGETQYF. V and J are TRBV20-1 and TRBJ2-5, with a possible D match to TRBD2 (6 bases). Trimming cost V 3 bases and J 5 bases, with 7 bases left between them. The CDR3 extends over 11 amino acids. CDR1 is DFQATT, CDR2 SNEGSKA, per germline (reference sequence).

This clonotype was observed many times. CDR3 bases: TGTGCCAGCAGCCCAGGAGGGACAGGGTGGCACAATGAGCAGTTCTTC. Its translation: CASSPGGTGWHNEQFF. The V gene is TRBV7-3, the J gene TRBJ2-1; the match to TRBD1 covers 9 bases. The CDR3 loop spans 16 amino acids. Germline lookup yields CDR1 SGHTA and CDR2 FQGTGA. Trimming removed 5 bases from V and 5 bases from J; junction bases left unmatched: 10.

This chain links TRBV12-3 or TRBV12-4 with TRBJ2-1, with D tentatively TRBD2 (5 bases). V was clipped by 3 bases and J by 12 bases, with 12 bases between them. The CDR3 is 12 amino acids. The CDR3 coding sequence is TGTGCCAGCAGTTTGTCCCCGGGGAGGCAGTTCTTC. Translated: CASSLSPGRQFF.

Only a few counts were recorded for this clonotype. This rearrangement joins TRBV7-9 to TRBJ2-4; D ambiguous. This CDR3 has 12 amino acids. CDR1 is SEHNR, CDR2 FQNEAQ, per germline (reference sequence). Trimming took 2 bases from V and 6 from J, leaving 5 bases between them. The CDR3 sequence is CASSLSTNIQYF. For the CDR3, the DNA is TGTGCCAGCAGCTTAAGTACAAACATTCAGTACTTC. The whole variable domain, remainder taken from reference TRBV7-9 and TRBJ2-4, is DTGVSQNPRHKITKRGQNVTFRCDPISEHNRLYWYRQTLGQGPEFLTYFQNEAQLEKSRLLSDRFSAERPKGSFSTLEIQRTEQGDSAMYLCASSLSTNIQYFGAGTRLSVL.

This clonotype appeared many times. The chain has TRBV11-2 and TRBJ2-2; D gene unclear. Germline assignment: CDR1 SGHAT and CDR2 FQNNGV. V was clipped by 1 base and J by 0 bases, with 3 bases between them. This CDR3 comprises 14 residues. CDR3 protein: CASSLGANTGELFF. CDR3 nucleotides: TGTGCCAGCAGCTTAGGGGCGAACACCGGGGAGCTGTTTTTT. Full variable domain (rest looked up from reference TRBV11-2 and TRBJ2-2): EAGVAQSPRYKIIEKRQSVAFWCNPISGHATLYWYQQILGQGPKLLIQFQNNGVVDDSQLPKDRFSAERLKGVDSTLKIQPAKLEDSAVYLCASSLGANTGELFFGEGSRLTVL.

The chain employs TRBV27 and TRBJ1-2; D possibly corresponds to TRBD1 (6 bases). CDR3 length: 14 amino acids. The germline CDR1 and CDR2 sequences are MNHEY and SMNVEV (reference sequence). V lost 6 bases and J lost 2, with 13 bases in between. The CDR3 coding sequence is TGTGCCAGCAGGCCCCGGGGGACAAACTATGGCTACACCTTC. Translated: CASRPRGTNYGYTF.

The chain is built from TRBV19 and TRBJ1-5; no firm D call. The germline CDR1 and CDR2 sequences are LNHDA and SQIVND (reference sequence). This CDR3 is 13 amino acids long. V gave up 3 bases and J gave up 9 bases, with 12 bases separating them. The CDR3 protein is CASSIKGFGPQHF. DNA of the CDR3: TGTGCCAGTAGTATCAAGGGTTTTGGGCCCCAGCATTTT.

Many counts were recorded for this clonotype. Written as DNA, the CDR3 is TGCAGCGTTGGGGGAGTGGGAGGGCCCATCCACAATGAGCAGTTCTTC. It translates to CSVGGVGGPIHNEQFF. The chain joins TRBV29-1 to TRBJ2-1; 7 bases line up with TRBD2. CDR1 SQVTM and CDR2 ANQGSEA come from the germline V gene. Losses at the gene ends were 4 bases for V and 5 bases for J; bases not matched to a gene: 14. This CDR3 has 16 amino acids.

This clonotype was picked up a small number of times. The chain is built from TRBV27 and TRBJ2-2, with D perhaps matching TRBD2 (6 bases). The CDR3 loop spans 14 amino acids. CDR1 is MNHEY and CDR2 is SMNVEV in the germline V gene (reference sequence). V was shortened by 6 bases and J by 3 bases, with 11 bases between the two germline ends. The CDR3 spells CASSSSSDTGELFF. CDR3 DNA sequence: TGTGCCAGCAGCTCCTCTAGCGACACCGGGGAGCTGTTTTTT.

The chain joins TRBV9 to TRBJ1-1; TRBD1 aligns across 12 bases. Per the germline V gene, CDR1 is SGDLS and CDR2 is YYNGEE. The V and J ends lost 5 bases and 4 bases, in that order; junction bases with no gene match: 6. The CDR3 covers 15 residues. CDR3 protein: CASRGQGAGGTEAFF. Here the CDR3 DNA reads TGTGCCAGCAGGGGACAGGGGGCGGGGGGCACTGAAGCTTTCTTT.

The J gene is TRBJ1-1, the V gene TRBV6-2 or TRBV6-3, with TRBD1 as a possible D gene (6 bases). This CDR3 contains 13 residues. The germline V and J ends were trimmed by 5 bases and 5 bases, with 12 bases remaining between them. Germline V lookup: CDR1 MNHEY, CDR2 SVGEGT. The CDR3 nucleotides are TGTGCCAGCAGTAAGACAGGATCTACTGAAGCTTTCTTT. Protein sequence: CASSKTGSTEAFF.

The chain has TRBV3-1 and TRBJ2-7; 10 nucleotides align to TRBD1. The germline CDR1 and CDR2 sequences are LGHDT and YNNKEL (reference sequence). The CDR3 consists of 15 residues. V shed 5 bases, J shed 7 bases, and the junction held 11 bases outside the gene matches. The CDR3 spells CASSDRDRGSMEQYF. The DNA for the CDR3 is TGTGCCAGCAGCGACCGGGACAGGGGCTCGATGGAGCAGTACTTC.

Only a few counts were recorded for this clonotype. The CDR3 DNA follows: TGCAGTGCTAGTATCAGCTCTCCTGGGGCCAACGTCCTGACTTTC. Protein sequence: CSASISSPGANVLTF. The rearrangement uses TRBV20-1 and TRBJ2-6; D unresolved. Germline V gene data show CDR1 as DFQATT and CDR2 as SNEGSKA (reference sequence). CDR3 length: 15 amino acids. Trimming shortened V by 3 bases and J by 2 bases, and 11 bases separated the two germline ends.

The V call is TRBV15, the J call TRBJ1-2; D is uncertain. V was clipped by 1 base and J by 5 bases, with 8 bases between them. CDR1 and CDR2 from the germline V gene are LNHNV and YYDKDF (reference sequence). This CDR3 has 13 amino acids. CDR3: CATSRVLGYGYTF. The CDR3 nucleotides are TGTGCCACCAGCAGAGTATTAGGGTATGGCTACACCTTC.